This T cell receptor (beta chain) originates from a study of cytomegalovirus exposure and HLA in healthy donors. Germline loops: CDR1 SGHNT, CDR2 YENEEA. The CDR3 is 15 residues long. V lost 5 bases and J lost 9; bases outside the gene matches: 16. Assay used: immunoSEQ multiplex PCR; TCRdb lists only in-frame clones, some missing. Of 100,000 to 150,000 clones listed, about 96% are singletons. A remark on this clone: As yet, its antigen is unknown.

Study-wide points: There were a few CMV-associated chains whose specificity for CMV antigens was confirmed in vitro. There were 150 to 200 TCR beta chains listed as cytomegalovirus-associated.

Source material: PBMCs. This sequence originates from a man between 18 and 29 years old in good health and CMV-seronegative. The chain employs TRBV11-3 and TRBJ2-7, with TRBD1 matching 7 bases. The CDR3: CASSARQGPLRMQYF. The CDR3 coding sequence is TGTGCCAGCAGCGCGCGACAGGGACCCCTACGAATGCAGTACTTC.